Sequencing of this T cell receptor (beta chain) was carried out in a study of T cell clonotyping in hematopoietic cell transplantation. There are a few counts of this clone. Assay used: immunoSEQ multiplex PCR; TCRdb lists only in-frame clones, some missing. The sample consists of thousands of clones, about 25% of them appearing once. The CDR3 is made up of 14 amino acids. Germline assignment: CDR1 SQVTM and CDR2 ANQGSEA. Trimming at V came to 5 bases and at J to 11 bases, leaving 11 bases not matched to a gene. The clonotype originates from a male patient aged 40 to 55 who had an allogeneic stem cell transplant from an unrelated donor, so the T cells may come from the graft donor. Some clones in this sample may be carry-over from other donors' samples. The rearrangement joins TRBV29-1 to TRBJ2-4, with TRBD1 matching 11 bases. The starting material was peripheral blood mononuclear cells, obtained 180 days after allogeneic stem cell transplant. In DNA, the CDR3 is TGCAGCGTTATCAACCGGGACAGGGGGTACGTTCAGTACTTC. As protein: CSVINRDRGYVQYF.